This T cell receptor (beta chain) was documented in a study of T cell responses to AZD1222 COVID-19 vaccine. V dropped 2 bases and J dropped 2; count of bases not matched to a gene: 2. Germline V gene sequence: CDR1 LNHDA, CDR2 SQIVND (reference sequence). This CDR3 is built from 14 residues. Here immunoSEQ multiplex PCR was the method, and the copy in TCRdb shows in-frame clones only, minus some. There are approximately 35,000 clones in the sample; approximately 86% occur only once, and approximately 7.3% lies in the top ten. This TCR was sampled from an adult in good health. The material sequenced was peripheral blood, taken on day 0 of AZD1222 vaccination. J is TRBJ1-2 and V is TRBV19; 7 nucleotides agree with TRBD1. The CDR3 here is CASSITGANYGYTF. The CDR3 bases are TGTGCCAGTAGTATAACAGGGGCCAACTATGGCTACACCTTC.